Detailed here is one T cell receptor (beta chain). The target antigen is unknown. Trimming cost V 9 bases and J 7 bases; bases outside gene matches: 6. Germline lookup yields CDR1 MNHEY and CDR2 SMNVEV (reference sequence). The CDR3 has 12 residues. The data were taken from a study of T-cell memory formation after mild COVID-19. Findings and limits, study-wide: Pre-infection memory already had some responding clones, implying cross-reactive memory joined. Contracting CD4+ clones were located mainly in CM and EM, and CD8+ clones in EMRA. Day 15 to 85 contractors were CD4/CD8 balanced; later expanders leaned CD4+.

A single record per CDR3 protein comes from TCRdb applying MiXCR to the 5' RACE reads. The table lists 150,000 to 200,000 distinct CDR3 sequences, 11% of them singletons, with approximately 3.8% in the top ten. The chain joins TRBV27 to TRBJ2-3; TRBD2 aligns across 8 bases. The TCR sequence derives from a man younger than 35 who had mild COVID-19 (a few samples of this study predate the infection). Cell type and time point are not known. Sequencing used PBMCs or a T cell subset sorted from them (not recorded which). The CDR3 DNA is TGTGCCAGAGGACTAGCCGAATATACGCAGTATTTT. It is translated as CARGLAEYTQYF.